This T cell receptor beta chain was identified during a study of shared clonotypes between healthy human individuals. Study-level results: The naive CD4 repertoires of several donors were compared, and approximately 5% of clonotypes were shared.

Selected positively for CCR7 and CD45RO-negative, naive CD8 cells excluded terminally differentiated effector memory CD45RA+ cells. The donors were adults (healthy and HIV-negative) with no recent acute infections or vaccinations. Methods used by the authors: Filtering was not the same, since immunoSEQ gave junction-only sequences without quality scores. Assay: immunoSEQ multiplex PCR; the TCRdb copy retains only in-frame clones and omits some. V and J calls and clone size are as listed in that table; D and trimming were resolved from the DNA. This sample has about 2 million clones, with about 95% found just once. Turning to this clone: Its target is not known.

The CDR3 length is 15 residues. J lost 5 bases, V lost 4 bases, and 8 bases had no gene match. Germline lookup yields CDR1 MGHRA and CDR2 YSYEKL. The sequence derives from a man aged 18 to 30 in good health. The gene calls are TRBV4-1 and TRBJ2-3; 8 bases map to TRBD2. The sequenced sample consisted of naive CD8+ T cells sorted from blood. CDR3 sequence: CASSLEGLAGDTQYF. The CDR3 nucleotides are TGCGCCAGCAGCCTCGAGGGGCTAGCGGGAGATACGCAGTATTTT.